This TCR beta chain was sequenced for a study of cytotoxic CD8 clonotypes in ibrutinib-treated CLL. Study-wide background: Researchers reported more than nine relapsed/refractory and about 14 treatment-naive patients, 17 of them IGHV unmutated. It was after a median 12 months of treatment, range 6 to 36, that response samples were taken.

Some clones are missing from TCRdb's copy, which holds only in-frame ones; the method was immunoSEQ multiplex PCR. The table has 30,000 to 40,000 clones, 55% to 75% seen once. The CDR3 covers 13 residues. Germline loops: CDR1 MGHRA, CDR2 YSYEKL. With 0 bases removed from V and 6 bases from J, the gap between germline ends came to 9 bases. Study results and limitations: The study found public clonotypes uncommon, contracting or stable on treatment. Starting clonality was above that of age-matched healthy donors and tracked circulating CD8+ T-cell counts.

With respect to this clone: Its antigen remains unknown.

The rearrangement uses TRBV4-1 and TRBJ2-7, with D unresolved. Sequenced here: PBMCs, sampled at disease progression, from a patient treated with ibrutinib. The receptor comes from a human donor with chronic lymphocytic leukemia. Written as DNA, the CDR3 is TGCGCCAGCAGCCAAGATGCGACGGGCGAGCAGTACTTC. It yields the protein CASSQDATGEQYF.